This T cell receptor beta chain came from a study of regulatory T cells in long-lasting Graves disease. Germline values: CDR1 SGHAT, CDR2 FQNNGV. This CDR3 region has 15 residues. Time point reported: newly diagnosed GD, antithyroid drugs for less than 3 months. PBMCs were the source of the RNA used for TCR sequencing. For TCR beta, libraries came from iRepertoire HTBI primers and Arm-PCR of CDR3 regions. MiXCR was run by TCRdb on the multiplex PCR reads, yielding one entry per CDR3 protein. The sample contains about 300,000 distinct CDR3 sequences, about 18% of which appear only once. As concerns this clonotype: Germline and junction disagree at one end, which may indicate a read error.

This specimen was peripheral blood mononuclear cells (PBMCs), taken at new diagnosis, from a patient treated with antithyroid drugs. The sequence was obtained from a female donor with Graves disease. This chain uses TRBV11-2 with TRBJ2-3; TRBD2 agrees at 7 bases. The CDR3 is CASSFSGTTLGAQYF. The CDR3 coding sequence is TGTGCCAGCAGCTTTTCCGGGACTACCCTAGGTGCGCAGTATTTC.